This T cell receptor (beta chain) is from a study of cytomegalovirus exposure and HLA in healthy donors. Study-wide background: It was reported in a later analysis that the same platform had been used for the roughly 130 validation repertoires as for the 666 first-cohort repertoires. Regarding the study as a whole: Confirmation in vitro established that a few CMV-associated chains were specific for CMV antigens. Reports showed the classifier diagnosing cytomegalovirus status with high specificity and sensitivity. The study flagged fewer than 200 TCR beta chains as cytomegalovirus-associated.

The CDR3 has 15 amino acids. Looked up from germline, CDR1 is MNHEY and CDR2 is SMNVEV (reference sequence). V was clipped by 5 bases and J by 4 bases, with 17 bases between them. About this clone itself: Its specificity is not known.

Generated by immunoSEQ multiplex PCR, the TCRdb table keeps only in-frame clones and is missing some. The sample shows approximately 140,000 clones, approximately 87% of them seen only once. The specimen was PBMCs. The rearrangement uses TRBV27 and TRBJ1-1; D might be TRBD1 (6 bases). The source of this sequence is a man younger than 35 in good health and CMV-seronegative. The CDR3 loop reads CASSPSRGAFTEAFF. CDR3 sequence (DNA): TGTGCCAGCAGTCCGTCACGGGGGGCTTTCACTGAAGCTTTCTTT.